A selection of T cell receptor beta chains follows, all from one sample in a study of T cells in Graves' hyperthyroidism and ophthalmopathy. TCRdb reanalysed the multiplex PCR reads using MiXCR and keeps one entry per CDR3 protein. The sample contains about 580,000 distinct CDR3 sequences, roughly 14% of which appear only once. Sequencing used blood. The receptors originated from a woman younger than 45 with Graves' hyperthyroidism that later progressed to Graves' ophthalmopathy. CDR3s include the opening cysteine and the closing phenylalanine or tryptophan. A D gene is named only where the DNA matches it firmly. Expanded clones get a size class; other rows say once, few or many, or leave the size out.

d_call	clone_size	j_call	v_call	cdr3_aa	cdr3_nt
-	many	TRBJ1-6	TRBV7-2	CASSVRQVSNNSPLHF	TGTGCCAGCAGCGTAAGACAGGTGTCGAATAATTCACCCCTCCACTTT
TRBD2	many	TRBJ2-1	TRBV9	CASSVEPSGRGNNEQFF	TGTGCCAGCAGCGTAGAGCCTAGCGGGAGGGGTAACAATGAGCAGTTCTTC
TRBD1	-	TRBJ1-4	TRBV11-3	CASSLEAGGNEKLFF	TGTGCCAGCAGCTTAGAGGCAGGGGGCAACGAAAAACTGTTTTTT
-	many	TRBJ1-1	TRBV12-3/TRBV12-4	CASISEGVNTEAFF	TGTGCCAGCATATCGGAGGGGGTGAACACTGAAGCTTTCTTT
-	many	TRBJ1-4	TRBV10-3	CAIRDTTNEKLFF	TGTGCCATCAGGGATACAACTAATGAAAAACTGTTTTTT
-	few	TRBJ1-2	TRBV19	CASSTSGRGFTF	TGTGCCAGTAGTACCTCGGGCAGGGGTTTCACCTTC
TRBD1	few	TRBJ1-1	TRBV20-1	CSAVGTGRDTEAFF	TGCAGTGCTGTTGGGACAGGGCGGGACACTGAAGCTTTCTTT
-	-	TRBJ1-5	TRBV6-5	CASSYEGQPQHF	TGTGCCAGCAGTTACGAGGGTCAGCCCCAGCATTTT
TRBD2	-	TRBJ2-1	TRBV18	CASSPGTSGRAHNEQFF	TGTGCCAGCTCTCCCGGGACTAGCGGGAGGGCCCATAATGAGCAGTTCTTC
-	many	TRBJ2-2	TRBV9	CASSVVGTSTGELFF	TGTGCCAGCAGCGTAGTAGGGACAAGCACCGGGGAGCTGTTTTTT
-	few	TRBJ2-7	TRBV14	CASSQLSYEQYF	TGTGCCAGCAGCCAACTCTCCTACGAGCAGTACTTC
-	-	TRBJ1-5	TRBV6-2/TRBV6-3	CAAGFAGAEPQHF	TGTGCCGCCGGATTCGCGGGCGCAGAGCCCCAGCATTTT
-	-	TRBJ2-7	TRBV4-1	CASSQERQIYEQYF	TGCGCCAGCAGCCAAGAGAGGCAGATCTACGAGCAGTACTTC
TRBD1	many	TRBJ2-4	TRBV18	CASSQITRQGALDQYF	TGTGCCAGCTCGCAAATAACGAGACAGGGGGCTTTGGATCAGTACTTC
-	-	TRBJ2-1	TRBV7-8	CASSFYSAESSYNEQFF	TGTGCCAGCAGCTTTTACAGCGCGGAGAGCTCCTACAATGAGCAGTTCTTC
TRBD2	few	TRBJ2-2	TRBV5-1	CASKSSGTTGELFF	TGCGCCAGCAAGTCTAGCGGGACCACCGGGGAGCTGTTTTTT
-	-	TRBJ2-2	TRBV7-3	CASSLFQGGTGELFF	TGTGCCAGCAGCTTATTTCAGGGAGGCACCGGGGAGCTGTTTTTT
-	once	TRBJ1-2	TRBV12-3/TRBV12-4	CASSLSGGGSDGYTF	TGTGCCAGCAGCCTCTCCGGGGGTGGGTCCGATGGCTACACCTTC
-	few	TRBJ1-2	TRBV4-1	CASSPSVENSNGYTF	TGCGCCAGCAGCCCAAGCGTTGAGAACTCAAATGGCTACACCTTC
-	medium-sized	TRBJ2-5	TRBV6-1	CASTPFRGELTQETQYF	TGTGCCAGCACCCCCTTTAGGGGGGAGTTGACACAAGAGACCCAGTACTTC
-	once	TRBJ1-2	TRBV7-9	CASTNSSPYGYTF	TGTGCCAGCACTAACAGCTCTCCTTATGGCTACACCTTC
-	many	TRBJ1-1	TRBV16	CASSRNRMNTEAFF	TGTGCCAGCAGCCGAAACAGGATGAACACTGAAGCTTTCTTT
TRBD2	many	TRBJ2-1	TRBV30	CAWSVVAGGVGNEQFF	TGTGCCTGGAGTGTAGTCGCGGGGGGGGTAGGTAATGAGCAGTTCTTC
TRBD2	-	TRBJ2-3	TRBV7-8	CASSKTSGTDTQYF	TGTGCCAGCAGCAAGACTAGCGGCACAGATACGCAGTATTTT
TRBD1	many	TRBJ1-1	TRBV10-3	CAISESMTGEAFF	TGTGCCATCAGTGAGAGTATGACAGGGGAAGCTTTCTTT
-	once	TRBJ2-2	TRBV3-1	CASSPQGPDTGELFF	TGTGCCAGCAGCCCCCAAGGGCCGGACACCGGGGAGCTGTTTTTT
-	many	TRBJ1-1	TRBV2	CASSARGGGTEAFF	TGTGCCAGCAGTGCACGCGGGGGAGGCACTGAAGCTTTCTTT
-	-	TRBJ2-1	TRBV6-2/TRBV6-3	CASSNTGGAIHEQFF	TGTGCCAGCAGTAATACAGGGGGGGCTATCCATGAGCAGTTCTTC
-	many	TRBJ2-1	TRBV6-1	CASSEDDLPSYNEQFF	TGTGCCAGCAGTGAGGATGATCTCCCCTCCTACAATGAGCAGTTCTTC
TRBD1	many	TRBJ2-7	TRBV28	CASSSNRDRVHEQYF	TGTGCCAGCAGCTCCAACCGGGACAGGGTCCACGAGCAGTACTTC
-	many	TRBJ2-3	TRBV3-1	CASSQAGERDTQYF	TGTGCCAGCAGCCAGGCTGGGGAGCGAGATACGCAGTATTTT
TRBD2	many	TRBJ2-5	TRBV11-3	CASSFWGGETQYF	TGTGCCAGCAGCTTCTGGGGGGGAGAGACCCAGTACTTC
-	-	TRBJ1-3	TRBV20-1	CSASTGDSGNTIYF	TGCAGTGCTAGTACCGGGGACTCTGGAAACACCATATATTTT
-	many	TRBJ2-5	TRBV7-9	CASSAVGETQYF	TGTGCCAGCAGCGCAGTAGGGGAGACCCAGTACTTC
-	-	TRBJ2-1	TRBV15	CATKESSYNEQFF	TGTGCCACCAAGGAATCGTCCTACAATGAGCAGTTCTTC
-	many	TRBJ2-1	TRBV24-1	CATKGITEQFF	TGTGCCACCAAGGGGATAACTGAGCAGTTCTTC
TRBD2	-	TRBJ2-7	TRBV20-1	CSARRTSGRGYEQYF	TGCAGTGCTAGGAGGACTAGCGGGAGGGGCTACGAGCAGTACTTC
-	many	TRBJ1-5	TRBV27	CASSLSGVNQPQHF	TGTGCCAGCAGTTTATCAGGGGTTAATCAGCCCCAGCATTTT
-	few	TRBJ2-3	TRBV5-1	CASSLREQGADTQYF	TGCGCCAGCAGCTTGCGGGAGCAAGGAGCAGATACGCAGTATTTT
TRBD1	many	TRBJ1-5	TRBV19	CASSIGRGPHNQPQHF	TGTGCCAGTAGTATCGGCAGGGGGCCCCACAATCAGCCCCAGCATTTT
-	many	TRBJ1-4	TRBV20-1	CSASRADEKLFF	TGCAGTGCTAGTCGGGCGGACGAAAAACTGTTTTTT
-	-	TRBJ2-5	TRBV24-1	CAAPVGLLQETQYF	TGTGCCGCCCCGGTAGGCCTGTTGCAAGAGACCCAGTACTTC
-	-	TRBJ1-1	TRBV13	CASSSTGTGGGTEAFF	TGTGCCAGCAGTTCTACAGGGACGGGGGGCGGCACTGAAGCTTTCTTT
-	-	TRBJ2-7	TRBV6-2/TRBV6-3	CASSMEIPYEQYF	TGTGCCAGCAGTATGGAGATACCTTACGAGCAGTACTTC
-	many	TRBJ1-2	TRBV5-1	CASSLARRENYGYTF	TGCGCCAGCAGCTTGGCCCGCAGGGAGAACTATGGCTACACCTTC